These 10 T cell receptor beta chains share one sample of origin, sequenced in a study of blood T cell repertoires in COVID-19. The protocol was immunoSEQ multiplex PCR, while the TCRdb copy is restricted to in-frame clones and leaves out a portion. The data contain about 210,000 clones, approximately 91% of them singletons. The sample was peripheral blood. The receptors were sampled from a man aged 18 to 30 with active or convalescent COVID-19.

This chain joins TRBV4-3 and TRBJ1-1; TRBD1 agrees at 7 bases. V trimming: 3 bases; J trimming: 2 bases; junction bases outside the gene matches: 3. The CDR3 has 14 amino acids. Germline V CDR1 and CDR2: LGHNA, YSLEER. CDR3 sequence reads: CASSHRGRNTEAFF. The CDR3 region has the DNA TGCGCCAGCAGCCACAGGGGGAGAAACACTGAAGCTTTCTTT.

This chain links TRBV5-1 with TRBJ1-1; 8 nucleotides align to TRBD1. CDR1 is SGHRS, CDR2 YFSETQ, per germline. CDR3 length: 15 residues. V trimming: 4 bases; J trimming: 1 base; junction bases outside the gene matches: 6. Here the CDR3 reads CASSIQGVTNTEAFF. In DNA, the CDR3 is TGCGCCAGCAGCATACAGGGGGTTACGAACACTGAAGCTTTCTTT.

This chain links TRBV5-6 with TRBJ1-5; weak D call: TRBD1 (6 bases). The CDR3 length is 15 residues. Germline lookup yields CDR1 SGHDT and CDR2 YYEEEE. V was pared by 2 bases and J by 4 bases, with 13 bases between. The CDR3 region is CASSFWTVKNQPQHF. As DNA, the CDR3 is TGTGCCAGCAGCTTCTGGACAGTAAAGAATCAGCCCCAGCATTTT. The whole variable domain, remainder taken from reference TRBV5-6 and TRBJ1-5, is DAGVTQSPTHLIKTRGQQVTLRCSPKSGHDTVSWYQQALGQGPQFIFQYYEEEERQRGNFPDRFSGHQFPNYSSELNVNALLLGDSALYLCASSFWTVKNQPQHFGDGTRLSIL.

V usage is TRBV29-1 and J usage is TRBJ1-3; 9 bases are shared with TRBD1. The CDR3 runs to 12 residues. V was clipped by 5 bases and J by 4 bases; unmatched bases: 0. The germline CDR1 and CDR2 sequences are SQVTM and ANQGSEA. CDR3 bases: TGCAGCGTTACAGGGGGCGGAAACACCATATATTTT. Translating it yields CSVTGGGNTIYF.

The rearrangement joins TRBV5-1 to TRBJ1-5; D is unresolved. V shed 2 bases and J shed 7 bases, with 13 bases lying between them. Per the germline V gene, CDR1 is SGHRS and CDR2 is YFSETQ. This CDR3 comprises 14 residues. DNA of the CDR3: TGCGCCAGCAGCTTAGCCGGGAGCCCCCAGCCCCAGCATTTT. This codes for CASSLAGSPQPQHF.

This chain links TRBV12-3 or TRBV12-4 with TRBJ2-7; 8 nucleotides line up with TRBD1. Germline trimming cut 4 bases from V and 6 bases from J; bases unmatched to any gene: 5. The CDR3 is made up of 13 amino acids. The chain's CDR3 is CASSWIDRGEQYF. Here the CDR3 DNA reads TGTGCCAGCAGTTGGATCGACAGGGGCGAGCAGTACTTC.

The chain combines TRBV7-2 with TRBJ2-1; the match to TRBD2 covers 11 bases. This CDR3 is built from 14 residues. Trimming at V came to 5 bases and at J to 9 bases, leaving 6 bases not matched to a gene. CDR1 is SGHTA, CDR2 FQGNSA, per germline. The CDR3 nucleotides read TGTGCCAGCAGCCTTAGACTAGCGGGGACTGAGCAGTTCTTC. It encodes CASSLRLAGTEQFF.

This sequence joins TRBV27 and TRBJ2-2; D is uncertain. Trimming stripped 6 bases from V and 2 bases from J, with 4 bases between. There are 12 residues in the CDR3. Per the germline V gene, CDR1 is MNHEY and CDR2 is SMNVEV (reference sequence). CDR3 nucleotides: TGTGCCAGCAGCCAAAACACCGGGGAGCTGTTTTTT. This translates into CASSQNTGELFF.

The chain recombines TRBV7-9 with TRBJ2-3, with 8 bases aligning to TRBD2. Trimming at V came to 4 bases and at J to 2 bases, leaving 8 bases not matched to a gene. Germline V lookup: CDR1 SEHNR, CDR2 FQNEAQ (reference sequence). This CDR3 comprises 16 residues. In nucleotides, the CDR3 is TGTGCCAGCAGCTCCGACGGGACTAGAATCACAGATACGCAGTATTTT. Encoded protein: CASSSDGTRITDTQYF.

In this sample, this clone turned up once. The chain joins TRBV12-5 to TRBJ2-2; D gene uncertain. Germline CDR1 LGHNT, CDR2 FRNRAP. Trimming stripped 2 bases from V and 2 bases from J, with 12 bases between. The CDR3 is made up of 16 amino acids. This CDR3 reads CASGLQYQTNTGELFF. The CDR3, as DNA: TGTGCTAGTGGTTTGCAGTACCAAACAAACACCGGGGAGCTGTTTTTT.